Listed below are T cell receptor beta chains from one sample, sequenced in a study of Ad26.COV2.S vaccination and SARS-CoV-2 variants. Sequencing was performed with immunoSEQ multiplex PCR; in TCRdb, only in-frame clones are kept and a portion is missing. The sample shows some 480,000 clones, roughly nine tenths of them seen only once. The source was peripheral blood, collected in a trial of Ad26.COV2.S vaccine versus placebo. The receptors stem from a person between 18 and 65 years old who received the Ad26.COV2.S COVID-19 vaccine or a placebo. The CDR3 runs from the conserved cysteine through the conserved F or W. The D gene is left open where the match is weak. Only part of the rows carry a size: once, few, many, or a class if the clone is expanded.

clone_size,d_call,j_call,v_call,cdr3_aa,cdr3_nt
NA,TRBD1,TRBJ1-2,TRBV28,CASSPTGGAPRYTF,TGTGCCAGCAGCCCAACAGGGGGCGCCCCCCGCTACACCTTC
NA,TRBD2,TRBJ2-7,TRBV4-1,CASSPRERGSTYEQYF,TGCGCCAGCAGCCCCCGGGAGCGGGGATCTACCTACGAGCAGTACTTC
NA,NA,TRBJ2-7,TRBV5-1,CASSLGQGVYEQYF,TGCGCCAGCAGCTTGGGGCAGGGAGTCTACGAGCAGTACTTC
NA,TRBD2,TRBJ2-3,TRBV15,CATSRDHGLVVDTQYF,TGTGCCACCAGCAGAGATCATGGACTAGTGGTAGATACGCAGTATTTT
NA,NA,TRBJ1-1,TRBV7-3,CASSPGGFSEAFF,TGTGCCAGCAGCCCCGGTGGCTTCTCTGAAGCTTTCTTT
NA,TRBD1,TRBJ1-4,TRBV5-4,CASSQQGSANEKLFF,TGTGCCAGCAGTCAACAGGGGTCGGCTAATGAAAAACTGTTTTTT
NA,NA,TRBJ1-6,TRBV5-1,CASSLGLVGISQNSPLHF,TGCGCCAGCAGCTTGGGCCTAGTGGGGATTTCACAGAATTCACCCCTCCACTTT
NA,TRBD1,TRBJ2-7,TRBV3-1/TRBV3-2,CASSPGTGGYEQYF,TGTGCCAGCAGCCCCGGGACAGGAGGCTACGAGCAGTACTTC
NA,NA,TRBJ1-1,TRBV19,CASSTSGAEAFF,TGTGCCAGTAGTACCTCCGGGGCTGAAGCTTTCTTT
NA,TRBD1,TRBJ1-2,TRBV6-5,CASRTRQGAGYGYTF,TGTGCCAGCAGAACCCGACAGGGGGCAGGGTATGGCTACACCTTC
NA,NA,TRBJ2-1,TRBV5-1,CASSLSVGSNEQFF,TGCGCCAGCAGCTTGTCAGTAGGGTCCAATGAGCAGTTCTTC
NA,TRBD1,TRBJ1-2,TRBV10-2,CASGQGQGGYTF,TGCGCCAGCGGACAGGGCCAGGGAGGCTACACCTTC
once,NA,TRBJ2-5,TRBV19,CASIGAPQETQYF,TGTGCCAGTATAGGGGCCCCCCAAGAGACCCAGTACTTC
once,NA,TRBJ2-3,TRBV7-2,CASSQGEGALTDTQYF,TGTGCCAGCAGCCAAGGGGAGGGGGCGCTTACAGATACGCAGTATTTT
NA,NA,TRBJ1-2,TRBV6-5,CASSYSTPDAITGYTF,TGTGCCAGCAGTTACTCAACACCCGACGCGATCACCGGCTACACCTTC
NA,NA,TRBJ2-3,TRBV11-3,CASSLDGGRLAGSSTDTQYF,TGTGCCAGCAGCTTAGACGGGGGGCGTTTGGCGGGCTCAAGCACAGATACGCAGTATTTT
NA,TRBD2,TRBJ2-1,TRBV7-3,CASSLGTSGRKNEQFF,TGTGCCAGCAGCTTAGGGACTAGCGGGAGGAAGAATGAGCAGTTCTTC
NA,TRBD2,TRBJ2-1,TRBV6-6,CASSQGLAGGSGLGSEQFF,TGTGCCAGCAGTCAGGGACTAGCGGGAGGGTCAGGTTTGGGGAGTGAGCAGTTCTTC
NA,NA,TRBJ2-7,TRBV6-5,CASSYLDEQYF,TGTGCCAGCAGTTATTTGGACGAGCAGTACTTC
NA,TRBD2,TRBJ2-2,TRBV19,CASSIGLATRELFF,TGTGCCAGTAGTATTGGACTAGCGACCAGGGAGCTGTTTTTT
NA,TRBD1,TRBJ1-1,TRBV28,CASSRGGRGEAFF,TGTGCCAGCAGCAGGGGGGGCCGGGGTGAAGCTTTCTTT
NA,TRBD1,TRBJ2-1,TRBV7-2,CASSLGQGPHNEQFF,TGTGCCAGCAGCTTGGGACAGGGCCCACACAATGAGCAGTTCTTC
NA,NA,TRBJ2-7,TRBV29-1,CSVDTAGTANEQYF,TGCAGCGTTGATACTGCGGGGACCGCCAACGAGCAGTACTTC
NA,NA,TRBJ2-2,TRBV11-3,CASSEHQGIGELFF,TGTGCCAGCAGCGAACATCAGGGGATCGGGGAGCTGTTTTTT
NA,TRBD2,TRBJ2-1,TRBV4-2,CASSQDPWSSGSNNEQFF,TGTGCCAGCAGCCAAGACCCGTGGTCTAGCGGGAGTAACAATGAGCAGTTCTTC
NA,TRBD1,TRBJ2-3,TRBV27,CASSPGPGTGTDTQYF,TGTGCCAGCAGTCCAGGGCCCGGGACAGGGACAGATACGCAGTATTTT
NA,NA,TRBJ2-1,TRBV15,CATSRRVGRGAGEQFF,TGTGCCACCAGCAGGCGGGTGGGCCGGGGGGCTGGTGAGCAGTTCTTC
NA,NA,TRBJ1-6,TRBV7-6,CASSPRAQSNNSPLHF,TGTGCCAGCAGCCCTCGGGCACAGAGTAATAATTCACCCCTCCACTTT
NA,NA,TRBJ1-2,TRBV18,CASSPGGPFNYGYTF,TGTGCCAGCTCACCGGGGGGGCCTTTCAACTATGGCTACACCTTC
NA,TRBD2,TRBJ2-2,TRBV19,CAASGTTNTGELFF,TGTGCCGCCTCCGGGACTACGAACACCGGGGAGCTGTTTTTT
NA,NA,TRBJ2-3,TRBV3-1/TRBV3-2,CASSLRGPTDTQYF,TGTGCCAGCAGCCTCCGGGGTCCCACAGATACGCAGTATTTT
many,NA,TRBJ2-7,TRBV30,CAWGHYEQYF,TGTGCCTGGGGACACTACGAGCAGTACTTC
NA,NA,TRBJ2-3,TRBV18,CASSPLLREDTQYF,TGTGCCAGCTCACCGCTACTCCGGGAGGATACGCAGTATTTT
few,NA,TRBJ1-5,TRBV5-4,CASSLGPDNQPQHF,TGTGCCAGCAGCTTGGGGCCAGACAATCAGCCCCAGCATTTT
NA,TRBD1,TRBJ2-1,TRBV27,CASIRGYEQFF,TGTGCCAGCATCAGGGGGTATGAGCAGTTCTTC
NA,NA,TRBJ2-1,TRBV9,CASSPSGADNEQFF,TGTGCCAGCAGCCCCTCTGGGGCGGACAATGAGCAGTTCTTC
NA,NA,TRBJ2-5,TRBV7-6,CASSLGPDKETQYF,TGTGCCAGCAGCTTAGGGCCAGATAAAGAGACCCAGTACTTC
NA,NA,TRBJ1-5,TRBV12-3/TRBV12-4,CASSLLKSQPQHF,TGTGCCAGCAGTTTACTCAAGAGTCAGCCCCAGCATTTT
NA,NA,TRBJ1-5,TRBV6-2/TRBV6-3,CASSYSTGTGPQHF,TGTGCCAGCAGTTACTCTACAGGGACGGGGCCCCAGCATTTT
NA,NA,TRBJ2-3,TRBV7-8,CASSFGRADFTDTQYF,TGTGCCAGCAGCTTTGGTCGTGCGGACTTCACAGATACGCAGTATTTT
NA,NA,TRBJ2-2,TRBV3-1/TRBV3-2,CASSQEGSRYAGELFF,TGTGCCAGCAGCCAAGAAGGGAGTAGATACGCCGGGGAGCTGTTTTTT
few,TRBD2,TRBJ2-7,TRBV3-1/TRBV3-2,CASSPTSGRLYEQYF,TGTGCCAGCAGCCCCACTAGCGGGAGGCTTTACGAGCAGTACTTC
NA,NA,TRBJ2-1,TRBV18,CASSPGNTEQFF,TGTGCCAGCTCACCAGGGAATACTGAGCAGTTCTTC
NA,NA,TRBJ2-6,TRBV27,CASSSVWANVLTF,TGTGCCAGCAGTTCCGTCTGGGCCAACGTCCTGACTTTC
NA,TRBD2,TRBJ2-1,TRBV7-7,CASSPGLAGPIDNEQFF,TGTGCTAGCAGCCCCGGACTAGCGGGACCTATCGACAATGAGCAGTTCTTC